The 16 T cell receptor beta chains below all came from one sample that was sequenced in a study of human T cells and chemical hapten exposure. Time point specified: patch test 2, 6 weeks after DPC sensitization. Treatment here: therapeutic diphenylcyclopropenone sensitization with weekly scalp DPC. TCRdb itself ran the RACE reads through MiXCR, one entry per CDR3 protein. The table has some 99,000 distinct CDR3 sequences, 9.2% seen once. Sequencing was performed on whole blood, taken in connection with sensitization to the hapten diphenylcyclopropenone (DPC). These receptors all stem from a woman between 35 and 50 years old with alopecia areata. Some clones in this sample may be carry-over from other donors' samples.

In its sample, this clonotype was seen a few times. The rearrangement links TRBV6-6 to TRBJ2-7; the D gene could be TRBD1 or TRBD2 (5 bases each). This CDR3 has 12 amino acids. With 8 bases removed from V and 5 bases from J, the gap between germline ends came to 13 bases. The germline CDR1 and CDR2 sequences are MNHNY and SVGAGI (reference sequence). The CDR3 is CASGSGTNEQYF. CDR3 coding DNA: TGTGCCAGCGGATCAGGGACCAACGAGCAGTACTTC.

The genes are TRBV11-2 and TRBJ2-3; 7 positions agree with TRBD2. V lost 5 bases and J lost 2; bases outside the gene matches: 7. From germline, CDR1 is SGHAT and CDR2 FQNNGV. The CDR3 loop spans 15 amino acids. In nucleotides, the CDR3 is TGTGCCAGCAGCGGACTAGTAGTGGCCACAGATACGCAGTATTTT. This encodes CASSGLVVATDTQYF.

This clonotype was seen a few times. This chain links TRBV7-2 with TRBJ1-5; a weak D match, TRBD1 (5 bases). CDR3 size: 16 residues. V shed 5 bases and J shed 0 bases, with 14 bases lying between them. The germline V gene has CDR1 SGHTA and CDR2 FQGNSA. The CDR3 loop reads CASSRRQLNSNQPQHF. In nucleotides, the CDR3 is TGTGCCAGCAGCCGTAGACAGCTTAATAGCAATCAGCCCCAGCATTTT.

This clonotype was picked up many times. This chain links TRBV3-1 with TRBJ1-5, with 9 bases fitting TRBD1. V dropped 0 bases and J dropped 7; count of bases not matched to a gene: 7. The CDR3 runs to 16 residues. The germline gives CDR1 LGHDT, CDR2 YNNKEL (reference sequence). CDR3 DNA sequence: TGTGCCAGCAGCCAAGATCGGGGACAGGGCCGCCAGCCCCAGCATTTT. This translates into CASSQDRGQGRQPQHF. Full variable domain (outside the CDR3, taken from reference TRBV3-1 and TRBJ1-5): DTAVSQTPKYLVTQMGNDKSIKCEQNLGHDTMYWYKQDSKKFLKIMFSYNNKELIINETVPNRFSPKSPDKAHLNLHINSLELGDSAVYFCASSQDRGQGRQPQHFGDGTRLSIL.

The DNA for the CDR3 is TGTGCCAGCACCCCTTTTCGCAGGGTAGGGGCCCAGTACTTC. Its protein is CASTPFRRVGAQYF. V is TRBV28 and J is TRBJ2-5, with TRBD1 as a possible D gene (5 bases). V was cut by 7 bases and J by 9 bases, with 21 bases left in between. This CDR3 region has 14 residues. CDR1 and CDR2 (germline): MDHEN, SYDVKM.

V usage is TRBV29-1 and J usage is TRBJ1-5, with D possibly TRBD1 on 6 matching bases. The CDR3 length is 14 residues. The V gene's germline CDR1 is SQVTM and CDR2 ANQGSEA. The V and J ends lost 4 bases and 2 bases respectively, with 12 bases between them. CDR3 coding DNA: TGCAGCGTTGTGGGGGCAGAAGGCAATCAGCCCCAGCATTTT. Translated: CSVVGAEGNQPQHF.

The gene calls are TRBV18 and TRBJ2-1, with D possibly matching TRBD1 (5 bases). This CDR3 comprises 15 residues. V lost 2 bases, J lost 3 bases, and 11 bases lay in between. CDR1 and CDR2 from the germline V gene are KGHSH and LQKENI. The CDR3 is CASSPGSGLYNEQFF. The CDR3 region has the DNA TGTGCCAGCTCACCAGGGTCAGGGCTCTACAATGAGCAGTTCTTC.

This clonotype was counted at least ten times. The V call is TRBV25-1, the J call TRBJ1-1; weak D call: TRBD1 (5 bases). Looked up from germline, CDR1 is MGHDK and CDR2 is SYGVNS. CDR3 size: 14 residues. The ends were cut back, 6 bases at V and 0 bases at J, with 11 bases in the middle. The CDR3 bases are TGTGCCAGCAGCAAGACAGATCTGAACACTGAAGCTTTCTTT. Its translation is CASSKTDLNTEAFF. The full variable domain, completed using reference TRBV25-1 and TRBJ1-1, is EADIYQTPRYLVIGTGKKITLECSQTMGHDKMYWYQQDPGMELHLIHYSYGVNSTEKGDLSSESTVSRIRTEHFPLTLESARPSHTSQYLCASSKTDLNTEAFFGQGTRLTVV.

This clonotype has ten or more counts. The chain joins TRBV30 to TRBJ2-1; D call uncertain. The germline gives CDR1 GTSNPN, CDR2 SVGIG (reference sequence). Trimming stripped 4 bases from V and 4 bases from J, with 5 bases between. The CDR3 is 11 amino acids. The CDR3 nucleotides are TGTGCCTGGACCTTATACAATGAGCAGTTCTTC. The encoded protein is CAWTLYNEQFF.

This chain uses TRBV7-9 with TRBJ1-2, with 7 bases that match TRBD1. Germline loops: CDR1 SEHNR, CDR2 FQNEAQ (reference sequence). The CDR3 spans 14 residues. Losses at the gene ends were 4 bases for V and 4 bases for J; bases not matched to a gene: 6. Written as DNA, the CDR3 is TGTGCCAGCAGCTCGACAGGGTCTGGCTATGGCTACACCTTC. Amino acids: CASSSTGSGYGYTF.

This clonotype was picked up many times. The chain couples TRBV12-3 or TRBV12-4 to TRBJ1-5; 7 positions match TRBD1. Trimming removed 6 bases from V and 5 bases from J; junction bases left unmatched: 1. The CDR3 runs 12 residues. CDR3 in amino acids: CASSQGDQPQHF. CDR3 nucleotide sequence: TGTGCCAGCAGCCAGGGGGATCAGCCCCAGCATTTT.

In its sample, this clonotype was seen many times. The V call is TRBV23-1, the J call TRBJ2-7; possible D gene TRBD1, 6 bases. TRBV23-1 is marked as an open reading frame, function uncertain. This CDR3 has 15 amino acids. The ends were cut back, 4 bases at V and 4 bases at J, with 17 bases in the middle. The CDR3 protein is CASSRVRGSGYEQYF. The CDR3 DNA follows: TGCGCCAGCAGTCGAGTCAGGGGTTCTGGGTACGAGCAGTACTTC.

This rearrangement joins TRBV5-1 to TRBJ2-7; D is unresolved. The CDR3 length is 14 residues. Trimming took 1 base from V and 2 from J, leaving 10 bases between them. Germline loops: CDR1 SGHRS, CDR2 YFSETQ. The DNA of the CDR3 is TGCGCCAGCAGCTTGATTAGTCCCACCTACGAGCAGTACTTC. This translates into CASSLISPTYEQYF.

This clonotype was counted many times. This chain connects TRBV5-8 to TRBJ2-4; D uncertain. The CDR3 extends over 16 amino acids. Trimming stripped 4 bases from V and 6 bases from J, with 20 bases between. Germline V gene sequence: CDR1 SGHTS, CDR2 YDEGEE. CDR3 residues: CASSPLASSVGNIQYF. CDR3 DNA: TGTGCCAGCAGCCCCCTGGCTTCGTCGGTCGGAAACATTCAGTACTTC.

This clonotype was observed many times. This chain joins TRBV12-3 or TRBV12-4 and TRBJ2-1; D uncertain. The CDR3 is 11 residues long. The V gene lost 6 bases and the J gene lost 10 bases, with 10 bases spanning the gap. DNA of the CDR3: TGTGCCAGCAGCCCTACGACGGAGCAGTTCTTC. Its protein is CASSPTTEQFF.

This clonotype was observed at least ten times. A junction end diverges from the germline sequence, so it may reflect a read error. In nucleotides, the CDR3 is TGCAGTGCGAGAGATCCCAGGGCGGGAGATAGCAATCAGCCCCAGCATTTT. Its protein is CSARDPRAGDSNQPQHF. The chain recombines TRBV20-1 with TRBJ1-5; TRBD1 might be the D (5 bases). CDR1 is DFQATT, CDR2 SNEGSKA, per germline (reference sequence). The CDR3 totals 17 residues.